This T cell receptor (beta chain) was observed in a study of T cell changes during pregnancy in multiple sclerosis. This CDR3 comprises 14 residues. Losses at the gene ends were 6 bases for V and 1 base for J; bases not matched to a gene: 5. Germline CDR1 SQVTM, CDR2 ANQGSEA. Using immunoSEQ multiplex PCR, the repertoire was profiled, and TCRdb retains in-frame clones only, with some absent. The sample records 20,000 to 25,000 clones, 75% to 95% being singletons. This sequence originates from a female donor in good health, enrolled as a control in a pregnancy study. Sequencing was performed on CD4+ T cells from peripheral blood mononuclear cells, taken in the third trimester of pregnancy. This chain links TRBV29-1 with TRBJ2-7, with 11 nucleotides matching TRBD1. This chain's CDR3 is CSVSGTGGSYEQYF. Here the CDR3 DNA reads TGCAGCGTATCCGGGACAGGGGGTTCCTACGAGCAGTACTTC.